Listed below are T cell receptor beta chains from one sample, sequenced in a study of T cells after yellow fever vaccination. Via MiXCR, TCRdb re-called the 5' RACE reads, giving one row per CDR3 protein. This table holds about 340,000 distinct CDR3 sequences, about 4% found once. The source material was PBMCs, sampled 5 days after the yellow fever booster vaccination. These receptors were collected from a man between 18 and 35 years old who received the YFV17D yellow fever vaccine. The CDR3 runs from the conserved cysteine through the conserved F or W. Each record gives: D gene, J gene, clone size, CDR3 length, V gene, CDR3 protein, CDR3 DNA. The D gene is left open where the match is weak. Only part of the rows carry a size: once, few, many, or a class if the clone is expanded.

d_gene: -; j_gene: TRBJ1-3; abundance: many; len: 16; v_gene: TRBV9; CDR3aa: CASSPFEGSSGNTIYF; CDR3nt: TGTGCCAGCAGCCCATTCGAGGGGAGCTCTGGAAACACCATATATTTT
d_gene: TRBD1; j_gene: TRBJ1-5; abundance: -; len: 13; v_gene: TRBV19; CDR3aa: CASSVTGAQPQHF; CDR3nt: TGTGCCAGTAGTGTAACAGGGGCTCAGCCCCAGCATTTT
d_gene: TRBD1; j_gene: TRBJ1-3; abundance: -; len: 16; v_gene: TRBV7-9; CDR3aa: CASSLRTGLSGNTIYF; CDR3nt: TGTGCCAGCAGCCTCAGGACAGGCCTCTCTGGAAACACCATATATTTT
d_gene: TRBD2; j_gene: TRBJ2-2; abundance: few; len: 18; v_gene: TRBV4-3; CDR3aa: CASSQEPSGGALGGELFF; CDR3nt: TGCGCCAGCAGCCAAGAGCCTAGCGGGGGGGCCCTTGGCGGGGAGCTGTTTTTT
d_gene: -; j_gene: TRBJ1-1; abundance: -; len: 14; v_gene: TRBV27; CDR3aa: CASSLSAGWTEAFF; CDR3nt: TGTGCCAGCAGTTTATCGGCAGGGTGGACTGAAGCTTTCTTT
d_gene: TRBD1; j_gene: TRBJ2-2; abundance: many; len: 14; v_gene: TRBV5-1; CDR3aa: CASSFQQGSGELFF; CDR3nt: TGCGCCAGCAGCTTTCAACAGGGGTCCGGGGAGCTGTTTTTT
d_gene: TRBD2; j_gene: TRBJ2-1; abundance: -; len: 16; v_gene: TRBV5-1; CDR3aa: CASSFGLASGRYEQFF; CDR3nt: TGCGCCAGCAGCTTTGGACTAGCGTCCGGACGGTATGAGCAGTTCTTC
d_gene: TRBD2; j_gene: TRBJ2-5; abundance: few; len: 16; v_gene: TRBV7-2; CDR3aa: CASSYRTSGGQETQYF; CDR3nt: TGTGCCAGCAGCTACCGGACTAGCGGGGGGCAAGAGACCCAGTACTTC
d_gene: -; j_gene: TRBJ2-3; abundance: -; len: 15; v_gene: TRBV5-6; CDR3aa: CASSLAVGGLDTQYF; CDR3nt: TGTGCCAGCAGCTTGGCTGTGGGGGGGCTCGATACGCAGTATTTT
d_gene: -; j_gene: TRBJ2-3; abundance: few; len: 13; v_gene: TRBV10-3; CDR3aa: CAISESGGDTQYF; CDR3nt: TGTGCCATCAGTGAGTCAGGGGGAGATACGCAGTATTTT
d_gene: -; j_gene: TRBJ2-5; abundance: many; len: 14; v_gene: TRBV5-1; CDR3aa: CASSVDTQQETQYF; CDR3nt: TGCGCCAGCAGCGTGGACACGCAACAAGAGACCCAGTACTTC
d_gene: -; j_gene: TRBJ1-1; abundance: many; len: 14; v_gene: TRBV5-4; CDR3aa: CASSPTSMNTEAFF; CDR3nt: TGTGCCAGCAGCCCCACAAGTATGAACACTGAAGCTTTCTTT
d_gene: TRBD1; j_gene: TRBJ1-2; abundance: many; len: 13; v_gene: TRBV5-1; CDR3aa: CASSIGTGFGYTF; CDR3nt: TGCGCCAGCAGCATCGGGACAGGGTTTGGCTACACCTTC
d_gene: TRBD2; j_gene: TRBJ2-5; abundance: many; len: 16; v_gene: TRBV6-5; CDR3aa: CASSYGLAGGRETQYF; CDR3nt: TGTGCCAGCAGTTACGGACTAGCGGGGGGGCGGGAGACCCAGTACTTC
d_gene: TRBD1; j_gene: TRBJ1-1; abundance: -; len: 15; v_gene: TRBV7-2; CDR3aa: CASSSTGVIDTEAFF; CDR3nt: TGTGCCAGCAGCTCTACAGGGGTGATAGACACTGAAGCTTTCTTT
d_gene: -; j_gene: TRBJ1-2; abundance: few; len: 14; v_gene: TRBV5-1; CDR3aa: CASSSDWTNDGYTF; CDR3nt: TGCGCCAGCAGCTCAGACTGGACGAATGATGGCTACACCTTC
d_gene: -; j_gene: TRBJ1-1; abundance: -; len: 16; v_gene: TRBV5-1; CDR3aa: CASSRWEGRMNTEAFF; CDR3nt: TGCGCCAGCAGTAGATGGGAGGGCCGCATGAACACTGAAGCTTTCTTT
d_gene: -; j_gene: TRBJ2-1; abundance: few; len: 14; v_gene: TRBV21-1; CDR3aa: CASGLRGPHNEQFF; CDR3nt: TGTGCCAGCGGCCTGAGGGGACCTCACAATGAGCAGTTCTTC
d_gene: -; j_gene: TRBJ1-2; abundance: many; len: 15; v_gene: TRBV7-6; CDR3aa: CASSPDSSTNYGYTF; CDR3nt: TGTGCCAGCAGCCCAGACAGTTCCACTAACTATGGCTACACCTTC
d_gene: TRBD2; j_gene: TRBJ2-7; abundance: many; len: 13; v_gene: TRBV20-1; CDR3aa: CSARGASSYEQYF; CDR3nt: TGCAGTGCGCGGGGGGCTAGCTCCTACGAGCAGTACTTC
d_gene: TRBD1; j_gene: TRBJ2-7; abundance: few; len: 15; v_gene: TRBV5-1; CDR3aa: CASSLGRRGSHEQYF; CDR3nt: TGCGCCAGCAGCTTGGGTCGCAGGGGGAGCCACGAGCAGTACTTC
d_gene: -; j_gene: TRBJ2-2; abundance: many; len: 16; v_gene: TRBV5-1; CDR3aa: CASSLAGATNTGELFF; CDR3nt: TGCGCCAGCAGCTTGGCAGGGGCTACGAACACCGGGGAGCTGTTTTTT
d_gene: TRBD2; j_gene: TRBJ2-5; abundance: many; len: 17; v_gene: TRBV7-2; CDR3aa: CASSPRLAGGPRETQYF; CDR3nt: TGTGCCAGCAGCCCCCGGCTAGCGGGGGGGCCTAGAGAGACCCAGTACTTC
d_gene: -; j_gene: TRBJ2-3; abundance: many; len: 15; v_gene: TRBV5-1; CDR3aa: CASSLASASTDTQYF; CDR3nt: TGCGCCAGCAGCTTGGCTTCAGCTAGCACAGATACGCAGTATTTT
d_gene: TRBD2; j_gene: TRBJ2-1; abundance: -; len: 16; v_gene: TRBV7-3; CDR3aa: CASSLETASGGNEQFF; CDR3nt: TGTGCCAGCAGCTTAGAGACCGCTAGCGGGGGGAATGAGCAGTTCTTC
d_gene: -; j_gene: TRBJ2-2; abundance: -; len: 17; v_gene: TRBV7-2; CDR3aa: CASTPDPRVFDTGELFF; CDR3nt: TGTGCCAGCACCCCAGACCCCAGGGTGTTTGACACCGGGGAGCTGTTTTTT
d_gene: TRBD1; j_gene: TRBJ2-1; abundance: many; len: 13; v_gene: TRBV7-9; CDR3aa: CASSARQGPEQFF; CDR3nt: TGTGCCAGCAGCGCAAGACAGGGTCCTGAGCAGTTCTTC
d_gene: -; j_gene: TRBJ2-5; abundance: few; len: 14; v_gene: TRBV12-3/TRBV12-4; CDR3aa: CASSPSETKETQYF; CDR3nt: TGTGCCAGCAGTCCCTCAGAAACGAAAGAGACCCAGTACTTC
d_gene: -; j_gene: TRBJ2-3; abundance: many; len: 12; v_gene: TRBV6-6; CDR3aa: CASRPGWDTQYF; CDR3nt: TGTGCCAGCAGGCCGGGGTGGGATACGCAGTATTTT
d_gene: -; j_gene: TRBJ2-3; abundance: few; len: 15; v_gene: TRBV6-6; CDR3aa: CASSYLGGNTDTQYF; CDR3nt: TGTGCCAGCAGTTACTTGGGGGGCAACACAGATACGCAGTATTTT
d_gene: TRBD2; j_gene: TRBJ2-2; abundance: many; len: 15; v_gene: TRBV7-9; CDR3aa: CASSETSATPPELFF; CDR3nt: TGTGCCAGCAGCGAGACTAGCGCCACGCCTCCAGAGCTGTTTTTT
d_gene: -; j_gene: TRBJ1-3; abundance: -; len: 12; v_gene: TRBV6-5; CDR3aa: CASGGAGNTIYF; CDR3nt: TGTGCCAGCGGCGGGGCTGGAAACACCATATATTTT
d_gene: -; j_gene: TRBJ1-1; abundance: -; len: 14; v_gene: TRBV5-1; CDR3aa: CASTVDRMNTEAFF; CDR3nt: TGCGCCAGCACCGTGGACAGAATGAACACTGAAGCTTTCTTT
d_gene: -; j_gene: TRBJ2-7; abundance: -; len: 12; v_gene: TRBV5-1; CDR3aa: CASSLTGSEQYF; CDR3nt: TGCGCCAGCAGCTTGACAGGGTCCGAGCAGTACTTC
d_gene: TRBD1; j_gene: TRBJ2-1; abundance: -; len: 15; v_gene: TRBV18; CDR3aa: CASSPGTGHYNEQFF; CDR3nt: TGTGCCAGCTCACCTGGGACAGGGCACTACAATGAGCAGTTCTTC
d_gene: -; j_gene: TRBJ2-1; abundance: many; len: 15; v_gene: TRBV7-9; CDR3aa: CASSFQGARGNEQFF; CDR3nt: TGTGCCAGCAGCTTTCAAGGGGCCCGTGGCAATGAGCAGTTCTTC
d_gene: -; j_gene: TRBJ2-3; abundance: many; len: 16; v_gene: TRBV10-3; CDR3aa: CAISSIQVSSTDTQYF; CDR3nt: TGTGCCATCAGTTCCATACAGGTTTCTAGCACAGATACGCAGTATTTT
d_gene: -; j_gene: TRBJ2-5; abundance: -; len: 15; v_gene: TRBV7-7; CDR3aa: CASSFNPGQKETQYF; CDR3nt: TGTGCTAGCAGCTTCAATCCCGGACAGAAAGAGACCCAGTACTTC
d_gene: TRBD1; j_gene: TRBJ2-1; abundance: few; len: 14; v_gene: TRBV7-2; CDR3aa: CASSRTGNNNEQFF; CDR3nt: TGTGCCAGCAGTAGGACAGGGAATAACAATGAGCAGTTCTTC
d_gene: -; j_gene: TRBJ2-6; abundance: many; len: 13; v_gene: TRBV5-4; CDR3aa: CASRTSGANVLTF; CDR3nt: TGTGCCAGCAGAACTTCGGGGGCCAACGTCCTGACTTTC
d_gene: -; j_gene: TRBJ1-6; abundance: many; len: 13; v_gene: TRBV14; CDR3aa: CASSSRSDSPLHF; CDR3nt: TGTGCCAGCAGCTCCAGGTCGGATTCACCCCTCCACTTT
d_gene: TRBD1; j_gene: TRBJ2-2; abundance: many; len: 14; v_gene: TRBV12-3/TRBV12-4; CDR3aa: CASSWGQFTGELFF; CDR3nt: TGTGCCAGCAGTTGGGGACAGTTCACCGGGGAGCTGTTTTTT
d_gene: -; j_gene: TRBJ2-3; abundance: many; len: 13; v_gene: TRBV14; CDR3aa: CASSLARSDTQYF; CDR3nt: TGTGCCAGCAGCCTCGCGAGGTCAGATACGCAGTATTTT
d_gene: -; j_gene: TRBJ2-2; abundance: many; len: 15; v_gene: TRBV4-1; CDR3aa: CASSRRDFDTGELFF; CDR3nt: TGCGCCAGCAGCCGTCGGGACTTCGACACCGGGGAGCTGTTTTTT
d_gene: -; j_gene: TRBJ1-2; abundance: few; len: 10; v_gene: TRBV5-6; CDR3aa: CASWDNGYTF; CDR3nt: TGTGCCAGCTGGGATAATGGCTACACCTTC
d_gene: TRBD1; j_gene: TRBJ2-5; abundance: -; len: 15; v_gene: TRBV4-1; CDR3aa: CASSQLGQGAETQYF; CDR3nt: TGCGCCAGCAGCCAACTGGGACAGGGGGCCGAGACCCAGTACTTC
d_gene: -; j_gene: TRBJ2-1; abundance: many; len: 15; v_gene: TRBV5-1; CDR3aa: CASSLDGEVYNEQFF; CDR3nt: TGCGCCAGCAGCTTGGACGGGGAGGTATACAATGAGCAGTTCTTC
d_gene: TRBD1; j_gene: TRBJ1-3; abundance: few; len: 16; v_gene: TRBV7-9; CDR3aa: CASSEYRGTPGNTIYF; CDR3nt: TGTGCCAGCAGCGAGTACAGGGGAACTCCTGGAAACACCATATATTTT
d_gene: -; j_gene: TRBJ1-2; abundance: few; len: 15; v_gene: TRBV7-2; CDR3aa: CASSLGRSGVYGYTF; CDR3nt: TGTGCCAGCAGCCTAGGCCGGTCAGGCGTCTATGGCTACACCTTC
d_gene: -; j_gene: TRBJ1-1; abundance: few; len: 14; v_gene: TRBV5-1; CDR3aa: CASSLGDLNTEAFF; CDR3nt: TGCGCCAGCAGCTTGGGGGACTTGAACACTGAAGCTTTCTTT
d_gene: -; j_gene: TRBJ2-1; abundance: -; len: 13; v_gene: TRBV27; CDR3aa: CASKGVSYNEQFF; CDR3nt: TGTGCCAGCAAGGGAGTCTCCTACAATGAGCAGTTCTTC
d_gene: -; j_gene: TRBJ2-3; abundance: few; len: 14; v_gene: TRBV10-3; CDR3aa: CAISERSSTDTQYF; CDR3nt: TGTGCCATCAGTGAGCGCTCTAGCACAGATACGCAGTATTTT
d_gene: -; j_gene: TRBJ2-3; abundance: few; len: 14; v_gene: TRBV7-9; CDR3aa: CASSRSPLGDTQYF; CDR3nt: TGTGCCAGCAGTAGGAGTCCCCTCGGAGATACGCAGTATTTT
d_gene: TRBD1; j_gene: TRBJ2-6; abundance: many; len: 15; v_gene: TRBV2; CDR3aa: CASSGDRAGANVLTF; CDR3nt: TGTGCCAGCAGTGGGGACAGGGCTGGGGCCAACGTCCTGACTTTC
d_gene: TRBD1; j_gene: TRBJ2-2; abundance: -; len: 15; v_gene: TRBV5-6; CDR3aa: CASSLRDREAGELFF; CDR3nt: TGTGCCAGCAGCCTCCGGGACAGAGAGGCCGGGGAGCTGTTTTTT
d_gene: -; j_gene: TRBJ1-2; abundance: many; len: 16; v_gene: TRBV4-1; CDR3aa: CASSQIIGLGRDGYTF; CDR3nt: TGCGCCAGCAGCCAAATAATTGGACTGGGGCGGGATGGCTACACCTTC